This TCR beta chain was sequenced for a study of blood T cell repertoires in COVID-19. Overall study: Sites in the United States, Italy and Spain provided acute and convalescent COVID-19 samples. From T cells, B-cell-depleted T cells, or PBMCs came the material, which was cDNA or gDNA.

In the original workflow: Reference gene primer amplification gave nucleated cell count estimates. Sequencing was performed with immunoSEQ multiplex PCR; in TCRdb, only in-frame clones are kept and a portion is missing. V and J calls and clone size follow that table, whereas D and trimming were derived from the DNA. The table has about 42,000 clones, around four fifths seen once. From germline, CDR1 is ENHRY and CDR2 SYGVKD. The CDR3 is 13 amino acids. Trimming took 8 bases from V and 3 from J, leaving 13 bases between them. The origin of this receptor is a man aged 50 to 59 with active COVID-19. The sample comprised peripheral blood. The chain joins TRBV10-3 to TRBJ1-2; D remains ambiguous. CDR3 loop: CAIYVSRDYGYTF. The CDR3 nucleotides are TGTGCCATCTACGTCTCTCGAGACTATGGCTACACCTTC.